Listed below are T cell receptor beta chains from one sample, sequenced in a study of cytomegalovirus exposure and HLA in healthy donors. Only in-frame clones appear in the TCRdb table, and some are missing; sequencing was by immunoSEQ multiplex PCR. The sample consists of over 110,000 clones, around 78% of them appearing once. Sequenced: PBMCs. These receptors were obtained from a woman aged 40-49 years in good health and CMV-seropositive. CDR3s include the opening cysteine and the closing phenylalanine or tryptophan. D genes are given only for firm matches. Size is stated for part of the rows, as once, few or many counts, or as a class when the clone is expanded.

CDR3 protein: CASSPGLVSTGELFF; CDR3 DNA: TGTGCCAGCAGCCCCGGACTAGTTAGCACCGGGGAGCTGTTTTTT; clone size: .; V gene: TRBV5-8; D gene: TRBD2; J gene: TRBJ2-2
CDR3 protein: CASSLLAGGLGEQYF; CDR3 DNA: TGTGCCAGCAGCTTACTAGCGGGAGGGCTTGGCGAGCAGTACTTC; clone size: .; V gene: TRBV7-2; D gene: TRBD2; J gene: TRBJ2-7
CDR3 protein: CASSLGAPSSSYEQYF; CDR3 DNA: TGTGCCAGCAGCTTAGGGGCACCTTCAAGCTCCTACGAGCAGTACTTC; clone size: .; V gene: TRBV7-9; D gene: .; J gene: TRBJ2-7
CDR3 protein: CASSPGMSRGDKNIQYF; CDR3 DNA: TGTGCCAGCAGCCCCGGGATGAGTCGTGGGGACAAAAACATTCAGTACTTC; clone size: .; V gene: TRBV28; D gene: .; J gene: TRBJ2-4
CDR3 protein: CASSPLAGGHNEQFF; CDR3 DNA: TGTGCCAGCTCACCTCTAGCGGGAGGCCACAATGAGCAGTTCTTC; clone size: once; V gene: TRBV18; D gene: TRBD2; J gene: TRBJ2-1
CDR3 protein: CASSLRTNPSYEQYF; CDR3 DNA: TGTGCCAGCAGCCTCCGGACTAACCCCTCCTACGAGCAGTACTTC; clone size: .; V gene: TRBV5-4; D gene: .; J gene: TRBJ2-7
CDR3 protein: CASSTRILAATGELFF; CDR3 DNA: TGTGCCAGCTCAACACGGATCTTGGCGGCCACCGGGGAGCTGTTTTTT; clone size: once; V gene: TRBV18; D gene: .; J gene: TRBJ2-2
CDR3 protein: CASRGTSGTWETQYF; CDR3 DNA: TGTGCCAGCAGAGGGACTAGCGGGACATGGGAGACCCAGTACTTC; clone size: .; V gene: TRBV6-1; D gene: TRBD2; J gene: TRBJ2-5
CDR3 protein: CASSTDRNTEAFF; CDR3 DNA: TGTGCCAGCAGCACTGACAGAAACACTGAAGCTTTCTTT; clone size: .; V gene: TRBV7-2; D gene: .; J gene: TRBJ1-1
CDR3 protein: CASSLTDNEQFF; CDR3 DNA: TGTGCCAGCAGCTTGACAGACAATGAGCAGTTCTTC; clone size: .; V gene: TRBV7-9; D gene: .; J gene: TRBJ2-1